The clone carrying this TCR beta chain was seen many times. Antigen: not known. Deletions cut 4 bases from V and 1 base from J, with 10 bases between. This CDR3 has 14 residues. Germline assignment: CDR1 SGHAT and CDR2 FQNNGV. For CDR3 and TCR beta VDJ profiling, genomic DNA was the template used. Via MiXCR, TCRdb re-called the reads, giving one row per CDR3 protein. The sample shows roughly 130,000 distinct CDR3 sequences, around 46% of them seen only once. The sample belongs to a study of CD8+CD57+ T cells in acquired aplastic anemia. Study as a whole: Mean yield of DNA from sorted CD4+ and CD8+ cells was 3.2 ug. Healthy donors averaged approximately 10 million reads for CD4+ cells. Study observations and caveats: The same twenty-nine CD8+ CDR3 sequences occurred in patients and in controls. Patients showed no significant difference from controls in CD8+ Simpson's diversity.

J is TRBJ2-5 and V is TRBV11-2; D uncertain. Sample: sorted CD4+, CD8+, or CD8+CD57+ T cells (not recorded which) from PBMCs. The receptor was isolated from a human donor in good health, serving as a control. CDR3 in DNA: TGTGCCAGCAGCTCGACACCTTCCCAAGAGACCCAGTACTTC. It translates to CASSSTPSQETQYF.